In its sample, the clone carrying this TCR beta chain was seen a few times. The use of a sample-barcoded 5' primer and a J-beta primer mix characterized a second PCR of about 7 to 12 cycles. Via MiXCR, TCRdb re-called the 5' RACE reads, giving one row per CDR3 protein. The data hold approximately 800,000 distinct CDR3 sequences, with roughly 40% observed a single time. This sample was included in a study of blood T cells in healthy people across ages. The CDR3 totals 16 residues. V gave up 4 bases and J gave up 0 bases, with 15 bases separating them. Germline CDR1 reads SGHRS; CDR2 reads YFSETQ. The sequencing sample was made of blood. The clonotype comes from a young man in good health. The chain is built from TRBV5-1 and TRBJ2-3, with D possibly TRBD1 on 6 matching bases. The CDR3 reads CASSRTDSTSTDTQYF. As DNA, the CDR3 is TGCGCCAGCAGCCGGACAGACTCGACTAGCACAGATACGCAGTATTTT.